This paragraph covers one TCR beta chain sequence. Its antigen is not yet known. Per-base qualities were not stored, and no clone one base away is much larger. These data come from a study of blood T cell repertoires in COVID-19 (dated by TCRdb to 2018 to 2021). Notes on the research overall: The collaborator samples originated in the United States, Italy and Spain and spanned the acute and convalescent phases of COVID-19. Nearly every sample came with metadata listing a de-identified subject ID, COVID-19 status, age in years and sex. The repertoires were released in a freely available public database intended as a resource for research on the immune response to SARS-CoV-2. Deeply sampled blood TCRbeta repertoires from subjects exposed to, actively infected with, or recovered from COVID-19 were included in the dataset. The prospective study material was composed of cDNA or gDNA derived from T cells, B-cell-depleted T cells, or PBMCs. Where available, HLA class I and class II types were obtained from metadata supplied by the sample provider rather than from assay-based typing. The samples were drawn from two sources: the first 160 participants of the ongoing ImmuneRACE study, and over 1,000 subjects contributed by 6 global collaborators. Overall study outcomes, separate from this receptor: The amount of clinical and demographic metadata varied by source and participant and was provided uncurated.

V drops 1 base and J drops 5 bases, leaving 15 bases in between. As encoded in the germline V gene, CDR1 is SGHTA while CDR2 is FQGTGA. The CDR3 covers 15 residues, taking in both the cysteine and the phenylalanine. CDR3 DNA only is kept here, 45 bases in frame from base 1. Collaborating institutions collected whole blood in K2EDTA tubes following their own protocols. For TCRbeta analysis, collaborators shipped samples in one of three forms: frozen whole blood, isolated PBMCs, or DNA extracted from either of those sample types. The immunoSEQ Assay, a bias-controlled multiplex PCR, was used to amplify TCRbeta CDR3 regions from genomic DNA. The study's processing was this. The number of nucleated cells in each sample was estimated from the amplification of reference gene primers within the assay. To quantify the absolute abundance of each unique TCRbeta CDR3 rearrangement, sequence reads were collapsed and filtered. For each sample, productive Simpson clonality was calculated by taking the square root of Simpson's diversity index across productive rearrangements. TCRdb provides this immuneACCESS table in a form limited to in-frame rearrangements. Some clones are lacking; in checked studies, under half of them reflect an unresolved V gene, and why the rest are absent is not known. V, J and clone size are those of that table, while D and trimming were read from the DNA. In all, the sample holds about 24,000 clones, and around 88% of those were seen once. The top ten clones comprise about a quarter of the sample.

Sequenced material: peripheral blood. The TCR sequence derives from a human donor with active COVID-19. The donor label of this sample is uncertain. The V and J genes are TRBV7-3 and TRBJ2-7, with no confidently assigned D gene. The nucleotide sequence reads as follows: TGTGCCAGCAGCTTAAGCCCGGGTTTAGCTCACGAGCAGTACTTC. It encodes CASSLSPGLAHEQYF.